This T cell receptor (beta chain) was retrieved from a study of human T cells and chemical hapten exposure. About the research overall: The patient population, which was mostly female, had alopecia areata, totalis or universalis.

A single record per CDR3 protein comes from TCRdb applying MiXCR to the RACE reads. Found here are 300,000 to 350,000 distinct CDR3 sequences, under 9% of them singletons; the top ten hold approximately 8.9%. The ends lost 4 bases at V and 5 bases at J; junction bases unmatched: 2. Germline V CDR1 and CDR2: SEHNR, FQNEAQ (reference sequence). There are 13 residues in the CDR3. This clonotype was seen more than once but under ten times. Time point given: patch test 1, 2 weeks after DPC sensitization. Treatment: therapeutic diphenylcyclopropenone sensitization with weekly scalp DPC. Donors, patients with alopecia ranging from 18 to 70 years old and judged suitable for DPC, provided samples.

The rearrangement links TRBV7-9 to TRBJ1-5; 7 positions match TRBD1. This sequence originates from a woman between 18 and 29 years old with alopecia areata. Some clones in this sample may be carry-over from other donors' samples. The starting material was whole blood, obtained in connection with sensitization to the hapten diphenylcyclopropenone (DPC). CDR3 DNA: TGTGCCAGCAGCTCCACAGGGGATCAGCCCCAGCATTTT. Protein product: CASSSTGDQPQHF.